This entry lists 5 T cell receptor beta chains sequenced from one sample in a study of T-cell memory formation after mild COVID-19. TCRdb reanalysed the 5' RACE reads using MiXCR and keeps one entry per CDR3 protein. The profile shows 300,000 or so distinct CDR3 sequences, around 16% of them singletons. The sequenced material came from PBMCs or a T cell subset sorted from them (not recorded which). The receptor set was obtained from a man aged 18 to 35 who had mild COVID-19 (a few samples of this study predate the infection). Cell type and time point are not known.

This clonotype was counted only a few times. The rearrangement links TRBV12-3 or TRBV12-4 to TRBJ2-7; TRBD2 agrees at 11 bases. J gave up 6 bases and V 7 bases, and 11 bases lay outside the gene matches. The CDR3 runs to 15 residues. In DNA, the CDR3 is TGTGCCAGCACCCTAGGGGGGACTAGCGGCCTCGAGCAGTACTTC. As protein: CASTLGGTSGLEQYF.

This clonotype has ten or more counts. The gene calls are TRBV5-1 and TRBJ2-1, with D possibly matching TRBD2 (5 bases). V gave up 2 bases and J gave up 5 bases, with 14 bases separating them. The CDR3 is made up of 15 amino acids. Germline CDR1 reads SGHRS; CDR2 reads YFSETQ. CDR3 in DNA: TGCGCCAGCAGCTTCGAGTCGGGGATCAACAATGAGCAGTTCTTC. Its translation is CASSFESGINNEQFF.

The chain combines TRBV5-6 with TRBJ1-2; D is unresolved. The ends were cut back, 0 bases at V and 3 bases at J, with 6 bases in the middle. This CDR3 comprises 13 residues. Germline V lookup: CDR1 SGHDT, CDR2 YYEEEE. The DNA of the CDR3 is TGTGCCAGCAGCTTGGGCAGCCACTATGGCTACACCTTC. Protein sequence: CASSLGSHYGYTF.

This chain uses TRBV7-9 with TRBJ2-7; 15 bases match TRBD2. The CDR3 extends over 17 amino acids. Losses at the gene ends were 5 bases for V and 1 base for J; bases not matched to a gene: 6. Germline loops: CDR1 SEHNR, CDR2 FQNEAQ (reference sequence). CDR3 DNA: TGTGCCAGCAGCGCGGGACTAGCGGGAGGTACGTCCTACGAGCAGTACTTC. Translation gives CASSAGLAGGTSYEQYF.

This clonotype was seen a few times. V and J are TRBV20-1 and TRBJ2-1; no reliable D call. The CDR3 totals 12 residues. The germline gives CDR1 DFQATT, CDR2 SNEGSKA (reference sequence). Trimming removed 6 bases from V and 6 bases from J, with 12 bases in between. CDR3 sequence (DNA): TGCAGTGCAAAGGTCTTCGGCAATGAGCAGTTCTTC. Translation gives CSAKVFGNEQFF.